Following are 20 T cell receptor beta chains from one sample sequenced in a study of patients and donors after allogeneic stem cell transplantation. TCRdb reprocessed the RT-PCR reads with MiXCR, giving one entry per CDR3 protein. The data contain approximately 430,000 distinct CDR3 sequences, under 20% of them singletons. The sample comprised blood, either unsorted or a sorted T cell fraction (not recorded which). These receptors were collected from a human donor who was either an allogeneic HSCT recipient or a stem cell or donor lymphocyte infusion donor (not recorded which). It is not recorded whose cells these are; they may come from a transplant donor.

The V and J genes are TRBV7-9 and TRBJ2-4, with a possible D match to TRBD1 (6 bases). From germline, CDR1 is SEHNR and CDR2 FQNEAQ (reference sequence). V was clipped by 5 bases and J by 4 bases, with 18 bases between them. This CDR3 has 16 residues. CDR3 sequence: CASSNDRNVGKNIQYF. The CDR3, as DNA: TGTGCCAGCAGCAATGACAGGAACGTCGGAAAAAACATTCAGTACTTC.

There are a few counts of this clonotype. The CDR3 region is CASSLELGTGELFF. The DNA for the CDR3 is TGTGCCAGCAGTCTTGAACTAGGGACCGGGGAGCTGTTTTTT. The chain couples TRBV6-4 to TRBJ2-2, with TRBD2 as a possible D gene (5 bases). The germline V and J ends were trimmed by 5 bases and 5 bases, with 12 bases remaining between them. The CDR3 extends over 14 amino acids. Per the germline V gene, CDR1 is MRHNA and CDR2 is SNTAGT.

The chain joins TRBV12-3 or TRBV12-4 to TRBJ1-1; 7 nucleotides line up with TRBD1. The CDR3 consists of 12 residues. The junction had 1 base not matched to a gene; V was cut back by 3 bases and J by 6 bases. The CDR3 reads CASSLTGSEAFF. CDR3 coding DNA: TGTGCCAGCAGTTTGACAGGGTCTGAAGCTTTCTTT.

The chain joins TRBV15 to TRBJ2-5, with a weak D call TRBD2 (6 bases). Trimming removed 1 base at V and 3 bases at J, with 9 bases between. Germline V gene sequence: CDR1 LNHNV, CDR2 YYDKDF (reference sequence). The CDR3 has 14 residues. The CDR3 region has the DNA TGTGCCACCAGCAGAGTGGTAGCGGAAGAGACCCAGTACTTC. Its translation is CATSRVVAEETQYF. Variable domain in full (rest from reference TRBV15 and TRBJ2-5): DAMVIQNPRYQVTQFGKPVTLSCSQTLNHNVMYWYQQKSSQAPKLLFHYYDKDFNNEADTPDNFQSRRPNTSFCFLDIRSPGLGDTAMYLCATSRVVAEETQYFGPGTRLLVL.

The sample holds many counts of this clonotype. V gene TRBV24-1 combines with J gene TRBJ1-1; maybe TRBD1 (5 bases). Germline V gives CDR1 KGHDR, CDR2 SFDVKD. The V and J ends lost 4 bases and 4 bases respectively, with 12 bases between them. The CDR3 runs 14 residues. For the CDR3, the DNA is TGTGCCACCAGTGACCCGGGACGTAGCACTGAAGCTTTCTTT. It is translated as CATSDPGRSTEAFF.

This clonotype was seen ten or more times. The V call is TRBV5-1, the J call TRBJ1-1; D call uncertain. Germline lookup yields CDR1 SGHRS and CDR2 YFSETQ. V was trimmed by 0 bases and J by 4 bases, leaving 7 bases between them. The CDR3 is 13 amino acids. DNA of the CDR3: TGCGCCAGCAGCTTGGGGTTAGGCACTGAAGCTTTCTTT. Protein: CASSLGLGTEAFF.

There are a few counts of this clonotype. The chain joins TRBV27 to TRBJ2-7, with D maybe TRBD1 (6 bases). The length of the CDR3 is 14 residues. The V gene lost 1 base and the J gene lost 2 bases, with 9 bases spanning the gap. Germline assignment: CDR1 MNHEY and CDR2 SMNVEV (reference sequence). CDR3 in DNA: TGTGCCAGCAGTTTATTAGGGACAACCTACGAGCAGTACTTC. Translation gives CASSLLGTTYEQYF.

CDR3 coding DNA: TGCAGTGCTAGTACGGGGCGAATTAACACTGAAGCTTTCTTT. Translated: CSASTGRINTEAFF. The J gene is TRBJ1-1, the V gene TRBV20-1; D is perhaps TRBD1 (5 bases). Germline CDR1 DFQATT, CDR2 SNEGSKA (reference sequence). This CDR3 has 14 residues. V shed 3 bases and J shed 2 bases, with 13 bases lying between them.

Only a few counts were recorded for this clonotype. The chain links TRBV4-1 to TRBJ2-2, with D maybe TRBD2 (6 bases). Germline V gene sequence: CDR1 MGHRA, CDR2 YSYEKL. This CDR3 comprises 17 residues. Trimming cost V 0 bases and J 1 base, with 12 bases left between them. The DNA for the CDR3 is TGCGCCAGCAGCCAAGATTTCGGCGGGGTGAACACCGGGGAGCTGTTTTTT. Translation: CASSQDFGGVNTGELFF.

Only a few counts were recorded for this clonotype. The chain carries TRBV2 and TRBJ1-5, with a weak D call TRBD1 (5 bases). Germline V gene sequence: CDR1 SNHLY, CDR2 FYNNEI. This CDR3 has 14 residues. Trimming stripped 8 bases from V and 1 base from J, with 12 bases between. DNA for the CDR3: TGTGCCAGCGGGTTGGGGGTGAGCAATCAGCCCCAGCATTTT. Its translation: CASGLGVSNQPQHF.

The chain couples TRBV12-3 or TRBV12-4 to TRBJ1-6; a possible D gene is TRBD1 (5 bases). V lost 2 bases and J 7 bases, leaving 6 bases between the germline ends. The CDR3 is 13 amino acids. The CDR3 DNA is TGTGCCAGCAGTTTATACAGGAATTCACCCCTCCACTTT. It specifies CASSLYRNSPLHF.

This clonotype was seen many times. The chain carries TRBV5-1 and TRBJ2-1, with 8 bases fitting TRBD2. Germline CDR1 and CDR2: SGHRS and YFSETQ. V dropped 0 bases and J dropped 9; count of bases not matched to a gene: 11. The CDR3 contains 16 residues. The CDR3 reads CASSLGTSTPLSEQFF. CDR3 nucleotides: TGCGCCAGCAGCTTGGGGACTAGCACACCTCTTAGTGAGCAGTTCTTC. Looking up the rest from reference TRBV5-1 and TRBJ2-1 gives the full variable domain: KAGVTQTPRYLIKTRGQQVTLSCSPISGHRSVSWYQQTPGQGLQFLFEYFSETQRNKGNFPGRFSGRQFSNSRSEMNVSTLELGDSALYLCASSLGTSTPLSEQFFGPGTRLTVL.

This clonotype was detected ten times or more. CDR3 sequence: CASSSGTAYGYTF. CDR3 nucleotide sequence: TGTGCCAGCAGCTCCGGGACAGCCTATGGCTACACCTTC. This rearrangement joins TRBV7-2 to TRBJ1-2; TRBD1 aligns across 7 bases. Per the germline V gene, CDR1 is SGHTA and CDR2 is FQGNSA. The V gene end was trimmed by 4 bases and the J gene end by 4 bases; junction bases not matched to a gene: 3. The CDR3 extends over 13 amino acids.

In its sample, this clonotype was seen a few times. This chain connects TRBV5-6 to TRBJ2-3, with 11 bases that match TRBD2. Germline CDR1 and CDR2: SGHDT and YYEEEE. V lost 4 bases, J lost 6 bases, and 7 bases stayed unmatched. The CDR3 loop spans 15 amino acids. CDR3 sequence reads: CASSNPGLAVDTQYF. The CDR3 DNA reads as TGTGCCAGCAGCAACCCGGGACTAGCGGTGGATACGCAGTATTTT. The whole variable domain, filled in from reference TRBV5-6 and TRBJ2-3, reads DAGVTQSPTHLIKTRGQQVTLRCSPKSGHDTVSWYQQALGQGPQFIFQYYEEEERQRGNFPDRFSGHQFPNYSSELNVNALLLGDSALYLCASSNPGLAVDTQYFGPGTRLTVL.

The chain is built from TRBV5-1 and TRBJ2-5; 7 bases fit TRBD1. CDR1 SGHRS and CDR2 YFSETQ come from the germline V gene. This CDR3 has 14 amino acids. The V segment lost 7 bases and the J segment 4 bases; nucleotides outside the gene matches: 10. CDR3: CASHRQGRGETQYF. The CDR3, as DNA: TGCGCCAGCCATCGACAGGGTCGGGGAGAGACCCAGTACTTC. The full variable domain, rest sourced from reference TRBV5-1 and TRBJ2-5, is KAGVTQTPRYLIKTRGQQVTLSCSPISGHRSVSWYQQTPGQGLQFLFEYFSETQRNKGNFPGRFSGRQFSNSRSEMNVSTLELGDSALYLCASHRQGRGETQYFGPGTRLLVL.

The chain recombines TRBV5-5 with TRBJ2-1; D perhaps matches TRBD2 (6 bases). Germline assignment: CDR1 SGHKS and CDR2 YYEKEE (reference sequence). The CDR3 extends over 13 amino acids. V shed 6 bases and J shed 5 bases, with 12 bases lying between them. The CDR3 spells CASNLIADNEQFF. The CDR3 DNA reads as TGTGCCAGCAACCTTATAGCGGACAATGAGCAGTTCTTC.

This clonotype was recorded a few times. As DNA, the CDR3 is TGTGCCAGCAGCCCCGGGACATCTTCTAACTATGGCTACACCTTC. It encodes CASSPGTSSNYGYTF. The chain couples TRBV7-9 to TRBJ1-2; tentatively, D is TRBD1 (6 bases). The V and J ends lost 5 bases and 0 bases respectively, with 13 bases between them. Germline assignment: CDR1 SEHNR and CDR2 FQNEAQ (reference sequence). This CDR3 has 15 residues.

This clonotype showed up just a few times. This sequence joins TRBV11-2 and TRBJ1-1, with D perhaps TRBD1 (6 bases). V lost 1 base and J 8 bases, leaving 11 bases between the germline ends. Germline V gives CDR1 SGHAT, CDR2 FQNNGV. CDR3 size: 13 residues. The CDR3 bases are TGTGCCAGCAGCTTAGCGTCGAGGGGGGAAGCTTTCTTT. The encoded protein is CASSLASRGEAFF.

This clonotype was found a few times. The chain links TRBV24-1 to TRBJ1-2; the D is unclear. V was pared by 3 bases and J by 4 bases, with 17 bases between. Germline values: CDR1 KGHDR, CDR2 SFDVKD. This CDR3 has 16 amino acids. In DNA, the CDR3 is TGTGCCACCAGTGATCCACCTAGTCAGCCGGGCTATGGCTACACCTTC. Its protein product is CATSDPPSQPGYGYTF.

The chain is built from TRBV27 and TRBJ2-1; the D call may be TRBD1 or TRBD2 (6 bases each). Germline V gene data show CDR1 as MNHEY and CDR2 as SMNVEV (reference sequence). This CDR3 has 13 amino acids. Trimming removed 1 base at V and 8 bases at J, with 9 bases between. CDR3 DNA: TGTGCCAGCAGTTTATGGAGGGGGGATGAGCAGTTCTTC. Translated: CASSLWRGDEQFF.